This entry lists 6 T cell receptor beta chains sequenced from one sample in a study of T-cell reconstitution after alpha-beta-depleted transplantation in children (dated by TCRdb to between 2015 and 2016). The intended sense of this specimen's treatment or condition label: allogeneic hematopoietic cell transplantation with graft depleted of TCRalphabeta T cells and CD19 B cells. Libraries were constructed by PCR. Reads for this sample came from an Illumina HiSeq 2500. TCR library preparation used molecular barcoding, with unique molecular identifiers applied to normalize quantification of the TCRbeta repertoire. In-frame beta chains were kept once TCRdb had trimmed the public reads at Q25 with fastp and called clones with MiXCR. Each CDR3 protein appears once, grouped with its most common genes and DNA. The sample includes 500,000 or so distinct CDR3 sequences, with roughly 11% observed a single time. About 15% of the sample rests with the top ten.

The material sequenced was PBMCs, mostly from graft donor cells, taken 180 days after TCRalphabeta/CD19-depleted stem cell transplant. The receptors here all came from a female patient between 2 and 10 years old who had a stem cell transplant for aplastic anemia, so the T cells may come from the graft donor.

This clonotype was picked up a small number of times. The chain links TRBV11-2 to TRBJ2-5; the D gene is possibly TRBD2 (6 bases). The CDR3 totals 16 residues. Trimming removed 1 base at V and 5 bases at J, with 17 bases between. CDR1 and CDR2 (germline): SGHAT, FQNNGV. The CDR3 DNA reads TGTGCCAGCAGCTTAGGTGGCGGGATCACCGCCGAGACCCAGTACTTC. Amino acid sequence: CASSLGGGITAETQYF. Full variable domain (outside the CDR3, taken from reference TRBV11-2 and TRBJ2-5): EAGVAQSPRYKIIEKRQSVAFWCNPISGHATLYWYQQILGQGPKLLIQFQNNGVVDDSQLPKDRFSAERLKGVDSTLKIQPAKLEDSAVYLCASSLGGGITAETQYFGPGTRLLVL.

Note on this clonotype: A much larger clonotype is one base distant, so this may be a read error. The V gene is TRBV4-1, the J gene TRBJ2-3; D is unclear. The CDR3 is 14 residues long. Germline-derived CDR1 and CDR2 are MGHRA and YSYEKL. V gave up 1 base and J gave up 7 bases, with 12 bases separating them. The CDR3 region has the DNA TGCGCCAGCAGCCAAGCCGACAAGGTCTATACGCAGTATTTT. Its translation is CASSQADKVYTQYF.

J is TRBJ1-1 and V is TRBV19; D is ambiguous. The CDR3 is 12 amino acids. Germline V gene sequence: CDR1 LNHDA, CDR2 SQIVND (reference sequence). Trimming removed 4 bases at V and 6 bases at J, with 9 bases between. CDR3 protein: CASSTLGAEAFF. DNA for the CDR3: TGTGCCAGTAGTACCCTGGGCGCTGAAGCTTTCTTT.

This clonotype came up many times. A read error may produce the germline difference seen at one junction end. This sequence joins TRBV3-1 and TRBJ2-1, with D unresolved. CDR1 and CDR2 (germline): LGHDT, YNNKEL (reference sequence). The CDR3 runs to 11 residues. Written as DNA, the CDR3 is TGCGCCAGCAGCCAAGTCGATGAGCAGTTCTTC. Encoded protein: CASSQVDEQFF.

The chain carries TRBV6-5 and TRBJ2-2, with a weak D call TRBD2 (6 bases). The germline V and J ends were trimmed by 2 bases and 5 bases, with 15 bases remaining between them. CDR1 and CDR2 (germline): MNHEY, SVGAGI. There are 16 residues in the CDR3. Written as DNA, the CDR3 is TGTGCCAGCAGTTACGCGAGCGGGTGGAGAACCGGGGAGCTGTTTTTT. Translating it yields CASSYASGWRTGELFF.

This clonotype was counted a few times. CDR3 in amino acids: CASSRRYDGSINEQFF. CDR3 bases: TGCGCCAGCAGCCGAAGGTATGACGGGAGTATCAATGAGCAGTTCTTC. The chain is built from TRBV4-3 and TRBJ2-1; possibly TRBD2 for D (6 bases). Germline V gene sequence: CDR1 LGHNA, CDR2 YSLEER. The CDR3 length is 16 residues. V shed 4 bases and J shed 6 bases, with 19 bases lying between them.